This TCR beta chain was identified during a study of blood T cell repertoires in COVID-19. Study-level information: COVID-19 samples, acute and convalescent, were from the United States, Italy and Spain. The analysed material was cDNA or gDNA that came from T cells, B-cell-depleted T cells, or PBMCs.

The junction had 8 bases not matched to a gene; V was cut back by 7 bases and J by 6 bases. This CDR3 has 13 residues. In germline, CDR1 is KGHDR, CDR2 SFDVKD. In this sample, this clone turned up a few times. Per the original data handling: Nucleated cell number was recorded as an estimate derived from reference gene primer amplification. Clones were read by immunoSEQ multiplex PCR, and TCRdb kept only the in-frame ones, dropping some. V, J and clone size are those of that table, while D and trimming were read from the DNA. The sample holds 250,000 or so clones, roughly 80% seen once. The source of this sequence is a man older than 75 with acute or convalescent COVID-19. J is TRBJ2-7 and V is TRBV24-1; TRBD1 aligns across 7 bases. The sequencing sample was made of peripheral blood. CDR3 in DNA: TGTGCCACCAGGCGGACAGGAACGAGCGAGCAGTACTTC. Its protein product is CATRRTGTSEQYF.